The 4 T cell receptor beta chains in this list originate from one sample, sequenced in a study of cytotoxic CD8 clonotypes in ibrutinib-treated CLL. Produced via immunoSEQ multiplex PCR; TCRdb's table is partial and in-frame only. The sample has 150,000 to 200,000 clones, 70% to 90% seen once. Sequencing used PBMCs, obtained at disease progression, from a patient treated with ibrutinib. Source of these receptors: a human donor with chronic lymphocytic leukemia.

The rearrangement joins TRBV6-1 to TRBJ2-2, with 11 bases fitting TRBD2. Trimming cost V 6 bases and J 8 bases; bases outside gene matches: 5. The CDR3 extends over 14 amino acids. The V gene's germline CDR1 is MNHNS and CDR2 SASEGT. The CDR3 sequence is CASRASGRRGELFF. The DNA for the CDR3 is TGTGCCAGCAGGGCTAGCGGGAGGCGGGGGGAGCTGTTTTTT.

The V gene is TRBV19, the J gene TRBJ1-5; no clear D. This CDR3 has 14 residues. Germline lookup yields CDR1 LNHDA and CDR2 SQIVND (reference sequence). Trimming removed 7 bases from V and 7 bases from J, with 17 bases in between. CDR3 amino acids: CASTLPGLVQPQHF. CDR3 sequence (DNA): TGTGCCAGTACCCTCCCTGGACTTGTCCAGCCCCAGCATTTT. Combining the CDR3 with reference TRBV19 and TRBJ1-5 gives the whole variable domain DGGITQSPKYLFRKEGQNVTLSCEQNLNHDAMYWYRQDPGQGLRLIYYSQIVNDFQKGDIAEGYSVSREKKESFPLTVTSAQKNPTAFYLCASTLPGLVQPQHFGDGTRLSIL.

The chain has TRBV6-5 and TRBJ1-2; a weak D match, TRBD1 (6 bases). The V end lost 5 bases, the J end lost 5 bases, and 9 bases lay between the germline ends. CDR3 length: 12 residues. Germline-derived CDR1 and CDR2 are MNHEY and SVGAGI. The CDR3 here is CASSGQGYGYTF. The CDR3 DNA sequence: TGTGCCAGCAGTGGGCAGGGGTATGGCTACACCTTC.

The chain uses TRBV19 and TRBJ2-2, with D maybe TRBD2 (6 bases). V lost 9 bases and J 9 bases, leaving 23 bases between the germline ends. The CDR3 totals 15 residues. Germline lookup yields CDR1 LNHDA and CDR2 SQIVND (reference sequence). In DNA form, the CDR3 reads TGTGCCAGCTGGGGTTCTAGCGACACCCCCCGGGAGCTGTTTTTT. This translates into CASWGSSDTPRELFF.